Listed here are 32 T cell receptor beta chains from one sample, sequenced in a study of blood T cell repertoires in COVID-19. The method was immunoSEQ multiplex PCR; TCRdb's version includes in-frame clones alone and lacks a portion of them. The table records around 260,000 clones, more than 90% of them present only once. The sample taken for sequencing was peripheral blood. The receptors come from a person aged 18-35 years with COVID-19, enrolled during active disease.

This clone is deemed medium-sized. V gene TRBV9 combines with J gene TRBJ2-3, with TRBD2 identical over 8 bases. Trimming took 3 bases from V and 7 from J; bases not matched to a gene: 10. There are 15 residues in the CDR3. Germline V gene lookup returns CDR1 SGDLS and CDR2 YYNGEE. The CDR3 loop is CASSEPLAGRHTQYF. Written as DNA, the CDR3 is TGTGCCAGCAGCGAACCGCTAGCGGGCCGCCATACGCAGTATTTT. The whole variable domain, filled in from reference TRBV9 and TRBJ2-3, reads DSGVTQTPKHLITATGQRVTLRCSPRSGDLSVYWYQQSLDQGLQFLIQYYNGEERAKGNILERFSAQQFPDLHSELNLSSLELGDSALYFCASSEPLAGRHTQYFGPGTRLTVL.

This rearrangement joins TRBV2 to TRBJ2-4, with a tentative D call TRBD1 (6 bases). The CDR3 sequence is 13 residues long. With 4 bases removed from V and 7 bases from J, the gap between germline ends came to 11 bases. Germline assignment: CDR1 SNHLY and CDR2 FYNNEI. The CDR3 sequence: CASSAGAANIQYF. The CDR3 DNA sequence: TGTGCCAGCAGTGCAGGGGCAGCCAACATTCAGTACTTC.

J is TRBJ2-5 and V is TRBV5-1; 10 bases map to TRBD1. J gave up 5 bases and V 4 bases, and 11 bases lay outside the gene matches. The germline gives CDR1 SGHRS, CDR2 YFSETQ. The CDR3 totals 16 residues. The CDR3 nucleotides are TGCGCCAGCAGCAGCGGCCGGGACAGGGGCGGCGAGACCCAGTACTTC. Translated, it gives CASSSGRDRGGETQYF. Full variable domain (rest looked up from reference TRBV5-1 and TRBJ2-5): KAGVTQTPRYLIKTRGQQVTLSCSPISGHRSVSWYQQTPGQGLQFLFEYFSETQRNKGNFPGRFSGRQFSNSRSEMNVSTLELGDSALYLCASSSGRDRGGETQYFGPGTRLLVL.

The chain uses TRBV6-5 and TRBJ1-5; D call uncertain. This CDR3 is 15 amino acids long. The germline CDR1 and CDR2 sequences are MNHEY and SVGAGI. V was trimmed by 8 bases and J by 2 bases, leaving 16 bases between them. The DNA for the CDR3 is TGTGCCAGCGTAGGAGGTACGGGCGGCAATCAGCCCCAGCATTTT. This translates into CASVGGTGGNQPQHF.

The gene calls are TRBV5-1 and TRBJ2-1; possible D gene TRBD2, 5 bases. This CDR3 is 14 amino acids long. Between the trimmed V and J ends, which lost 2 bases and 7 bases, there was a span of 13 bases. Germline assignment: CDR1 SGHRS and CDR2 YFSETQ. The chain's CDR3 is CASSLRDLWNEQFF. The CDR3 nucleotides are TGCGCCAGCAGCTTACGGGATCTGTGGAATGAGCAGTTCTTC. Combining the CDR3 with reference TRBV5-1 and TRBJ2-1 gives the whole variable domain KAGVTQTPRYLIKTRGQQVTLSCSPISGHRSVSWYQQTPGQGLQFLFEYFSETQRNKGNFPGRFSGRQFSNSRSEMNVSTLELGDSALYLCASSLRDLWNEQFFGPGTRLTVL.

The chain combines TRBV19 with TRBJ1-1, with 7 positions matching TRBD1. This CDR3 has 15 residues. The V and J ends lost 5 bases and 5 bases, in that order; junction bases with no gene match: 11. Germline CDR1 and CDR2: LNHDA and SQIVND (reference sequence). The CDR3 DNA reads TGTGCCAGTAGTTTGGCCCCGGGACAGAGTACTGAAGCTTTCTTT. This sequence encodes CASSLAPGQSTEAFF.

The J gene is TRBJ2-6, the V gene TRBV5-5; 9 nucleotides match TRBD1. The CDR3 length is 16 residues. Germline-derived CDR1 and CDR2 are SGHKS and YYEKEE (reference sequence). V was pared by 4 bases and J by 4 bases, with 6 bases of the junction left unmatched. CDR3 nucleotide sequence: TGTGCCAGCAGCCCGGGACAGGGCTCGGGGGCCAACGTCCTGACTTTC. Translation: CASSPGQGSGANVLTF.

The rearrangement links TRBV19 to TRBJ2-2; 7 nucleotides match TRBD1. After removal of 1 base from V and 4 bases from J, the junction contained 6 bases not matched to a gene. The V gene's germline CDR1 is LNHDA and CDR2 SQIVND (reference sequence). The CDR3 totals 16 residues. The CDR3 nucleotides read TGTGCCAGTAGTATAGGACCAGGGGGAAGCACCGGGGAGCTGTTTTTT. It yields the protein CASSIGPGGSTGELFF.

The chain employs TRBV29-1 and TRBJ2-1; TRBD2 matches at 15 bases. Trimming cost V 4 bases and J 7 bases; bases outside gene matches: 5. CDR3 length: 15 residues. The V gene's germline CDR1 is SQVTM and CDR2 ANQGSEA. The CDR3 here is CSVGTSGRAWNEQFF. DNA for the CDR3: TGCAGCGTTGGGACTAGCGGGAGGGCCTGGAATGAGCAGTTCTTC.

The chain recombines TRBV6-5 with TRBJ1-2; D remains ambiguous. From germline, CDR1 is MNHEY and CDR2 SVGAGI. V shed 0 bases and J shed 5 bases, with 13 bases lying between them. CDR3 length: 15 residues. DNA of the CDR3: TGTGCCAGCAGTTACTCCATGGCAGGAGGGTATGGCTACACCTTC. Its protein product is CASSYSMAGGYGYTF.

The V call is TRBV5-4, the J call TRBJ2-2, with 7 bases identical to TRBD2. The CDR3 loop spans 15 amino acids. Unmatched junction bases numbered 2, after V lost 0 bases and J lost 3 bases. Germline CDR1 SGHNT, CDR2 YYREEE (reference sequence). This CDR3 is CASSLVSGDTGELFF. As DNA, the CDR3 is TGTGCCAGCAGCTTGGTCAGCGGGGACACCGGGGAGCTGTTTTTT.

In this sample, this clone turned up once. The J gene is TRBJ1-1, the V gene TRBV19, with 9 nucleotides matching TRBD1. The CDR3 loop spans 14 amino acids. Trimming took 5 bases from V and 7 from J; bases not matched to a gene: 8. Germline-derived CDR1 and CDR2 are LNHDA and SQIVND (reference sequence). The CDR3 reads CASSGPGQGIEAFF. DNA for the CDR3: TGTGCCAGTAGTGGGCCGGGACAGGGCATTGAAGCTTTCTTT.

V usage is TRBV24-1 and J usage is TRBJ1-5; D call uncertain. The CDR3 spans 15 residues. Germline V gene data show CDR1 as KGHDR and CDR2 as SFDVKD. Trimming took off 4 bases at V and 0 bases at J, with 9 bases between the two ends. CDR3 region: CATSDPNYSNQPQHF. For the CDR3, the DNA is TGTGCCACCAGTGACCCCAACTATAGCAATCAGCCCCAGCATTTT.

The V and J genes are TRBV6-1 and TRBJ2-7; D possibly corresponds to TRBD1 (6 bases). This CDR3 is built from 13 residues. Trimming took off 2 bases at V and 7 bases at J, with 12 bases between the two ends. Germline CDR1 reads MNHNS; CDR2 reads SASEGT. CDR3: CASSENRVVEQYF. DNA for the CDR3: TGTGCCAGCAGTGAAAACAGGGTCGTGGAGCAGTACTTC.

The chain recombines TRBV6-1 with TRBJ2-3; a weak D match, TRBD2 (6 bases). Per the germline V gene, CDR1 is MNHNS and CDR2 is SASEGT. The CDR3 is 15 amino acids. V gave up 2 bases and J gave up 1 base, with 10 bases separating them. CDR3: CASSERGSGTDTQYF. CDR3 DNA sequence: TGTGCCAGCAGTGAACGGGGGAGCGGCACAGATACGCAGTATTTT.

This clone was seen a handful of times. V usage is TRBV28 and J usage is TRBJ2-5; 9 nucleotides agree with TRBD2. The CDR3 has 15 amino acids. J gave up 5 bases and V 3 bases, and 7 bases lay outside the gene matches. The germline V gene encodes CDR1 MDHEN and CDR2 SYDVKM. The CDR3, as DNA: TGTGCCAGCAGTTTGCGTTTAGCGGGAGTGGAGACCCAGTACTTC. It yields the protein CASSLRLAGVETQYF.

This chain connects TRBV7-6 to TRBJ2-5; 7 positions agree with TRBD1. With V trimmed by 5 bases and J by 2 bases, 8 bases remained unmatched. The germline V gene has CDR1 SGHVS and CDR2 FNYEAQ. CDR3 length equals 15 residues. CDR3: CASSRVGQEQETQYF. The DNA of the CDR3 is TGTGCCAGCAGCCGTGTTGGACAGGAACAAGAGACCCAGTACTTC.

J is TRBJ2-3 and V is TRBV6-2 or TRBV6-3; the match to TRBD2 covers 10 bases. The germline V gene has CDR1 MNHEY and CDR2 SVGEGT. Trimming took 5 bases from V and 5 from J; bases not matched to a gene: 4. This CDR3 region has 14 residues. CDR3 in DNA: TGTGCCAGCAGTCTACGGACTAGCGGAGATACGCAGTATTTT. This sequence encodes CASSLRTSGDTQYF.

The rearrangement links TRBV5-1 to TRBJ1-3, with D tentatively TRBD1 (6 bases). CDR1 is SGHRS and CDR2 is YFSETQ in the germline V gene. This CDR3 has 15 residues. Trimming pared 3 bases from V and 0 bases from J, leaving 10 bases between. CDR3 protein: CASSYDRSSGNTIYF. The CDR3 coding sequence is TGCGCCAGCAGCTACGACAGGAGCTCTGGAAACACCATATATTTT.

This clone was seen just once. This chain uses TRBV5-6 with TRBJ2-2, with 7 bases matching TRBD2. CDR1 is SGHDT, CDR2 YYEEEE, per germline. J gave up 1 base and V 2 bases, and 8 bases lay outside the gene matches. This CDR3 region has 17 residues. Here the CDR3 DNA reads TGTGCCAGCAGCTTCGGCCTCCTAGCGGTGAACACCGGGGAGCTGTTTTTT. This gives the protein CASSFGLLAVNTGELFF. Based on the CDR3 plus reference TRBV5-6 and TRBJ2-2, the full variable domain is DAGVTQSPTHLIKTRGQQVTLRCSPKSGHDTVSWYQQALGQGPQFIFQYYEEEERQRGNFPDRFSGHQFPNYSSELNVNALLLGDSALYLCASSFGLLAVNTGELFFGEGSRLTVL.

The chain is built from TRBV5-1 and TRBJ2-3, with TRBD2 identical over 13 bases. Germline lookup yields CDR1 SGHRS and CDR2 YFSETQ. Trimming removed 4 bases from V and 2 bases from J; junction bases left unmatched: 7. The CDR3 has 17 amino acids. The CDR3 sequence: CASSPGTSGKPTDTQYF. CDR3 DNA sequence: TGCGCCAGCAGCCCAGGGACTAGCGGGAAGCCCACAGATACGCAGTATTTT.

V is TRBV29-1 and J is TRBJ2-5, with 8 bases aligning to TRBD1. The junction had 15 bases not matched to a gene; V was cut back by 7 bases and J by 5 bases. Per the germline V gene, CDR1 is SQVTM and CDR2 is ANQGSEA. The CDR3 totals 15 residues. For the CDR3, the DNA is TGCAGCGGGTTGACAGGGGCCCGCCCCATCGAGACCCAGTACTTC. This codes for CSGLTGARPIETQYF. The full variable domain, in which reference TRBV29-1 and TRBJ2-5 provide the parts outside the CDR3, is SAVISQKPSRDICQRGTSLTIQCQVDSQVTMMFWYRQQPGQSLTLIATANQGSEATYESGFVIDKFPISRPNLTFSTLTVSNMSPEDSSIYLCSGLTGARPIETQYFGPGTRLLVL.

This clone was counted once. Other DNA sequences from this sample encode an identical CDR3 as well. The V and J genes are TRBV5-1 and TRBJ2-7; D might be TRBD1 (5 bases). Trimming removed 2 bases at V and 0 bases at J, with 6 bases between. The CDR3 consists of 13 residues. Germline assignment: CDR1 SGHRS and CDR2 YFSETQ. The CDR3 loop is CASSFDSSYEQYF. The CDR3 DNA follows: TGCGCCAGCAGCTTCGACAGCTCCTACGAGCAGTACTTC.

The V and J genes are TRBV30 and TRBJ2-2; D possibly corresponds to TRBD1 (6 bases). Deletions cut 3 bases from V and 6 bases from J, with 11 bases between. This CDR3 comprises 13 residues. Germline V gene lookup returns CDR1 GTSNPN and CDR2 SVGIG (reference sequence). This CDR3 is CAWSTKGAGELFF. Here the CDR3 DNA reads TGTGCCTGGAGCACCAAGGGGGCCGGGGAGCTGTTTTTT.

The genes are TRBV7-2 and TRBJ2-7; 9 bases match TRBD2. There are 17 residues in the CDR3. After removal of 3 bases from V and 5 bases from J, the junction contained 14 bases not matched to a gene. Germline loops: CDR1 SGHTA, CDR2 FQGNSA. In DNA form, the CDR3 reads TGTGCCAGCAGCTTGAGAACAGGTCTAGCGGGAAAAAACGAGCAGTACTTC. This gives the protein CASSLRTGLAGKNEQYF.

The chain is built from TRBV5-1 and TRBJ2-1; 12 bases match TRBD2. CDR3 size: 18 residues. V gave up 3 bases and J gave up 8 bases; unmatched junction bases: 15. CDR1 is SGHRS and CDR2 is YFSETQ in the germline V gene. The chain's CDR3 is CASSSHLAGGPGRDEQFF. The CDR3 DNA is TGCGCCAGCAGCTCCCATCTAGCGGGAGGGCCAGGTCGGGATGAGCAGTTCTTC.

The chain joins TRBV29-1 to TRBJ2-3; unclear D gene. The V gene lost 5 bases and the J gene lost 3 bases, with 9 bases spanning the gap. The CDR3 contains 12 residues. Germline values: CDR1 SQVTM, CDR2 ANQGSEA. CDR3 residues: CSVQVSTDTQYF. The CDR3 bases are TGCAGCGTTCAGGTTTCGACAGATACGCAGTATTTT.

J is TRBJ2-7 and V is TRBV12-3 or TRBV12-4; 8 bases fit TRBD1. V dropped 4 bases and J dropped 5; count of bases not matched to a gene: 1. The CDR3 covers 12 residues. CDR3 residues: CASSSDRDEQYF. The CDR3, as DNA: TGTGCCAGCAGTTCGGACAGGGACGAGCAGTACTTC.

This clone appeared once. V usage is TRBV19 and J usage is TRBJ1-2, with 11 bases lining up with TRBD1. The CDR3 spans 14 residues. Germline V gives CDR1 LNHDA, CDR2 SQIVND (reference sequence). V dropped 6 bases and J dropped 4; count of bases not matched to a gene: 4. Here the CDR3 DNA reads TGTGCCAGTAGGACGGGACAGGGGGTCTATGGCTACACCTTC. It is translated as CASRTGQGVYGYTF.

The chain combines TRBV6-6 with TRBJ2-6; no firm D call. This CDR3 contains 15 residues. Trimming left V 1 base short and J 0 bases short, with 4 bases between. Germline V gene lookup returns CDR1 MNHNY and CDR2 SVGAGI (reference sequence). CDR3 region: CASSYLASGANVLTF. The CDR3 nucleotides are TGTGCCAGCAGTTACTTAGCCTCTGGGGCCAACGTCCTGACTTTC.

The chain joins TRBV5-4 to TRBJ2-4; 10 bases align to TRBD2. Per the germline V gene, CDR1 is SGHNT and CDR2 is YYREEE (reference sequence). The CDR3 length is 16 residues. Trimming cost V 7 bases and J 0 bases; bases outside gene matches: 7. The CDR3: CASHIAGGLAKNIQYF. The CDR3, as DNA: TGTGCCAGCCACATAGCGGGAGGTTTAGCCAAAAACATTCAGTACTTC.

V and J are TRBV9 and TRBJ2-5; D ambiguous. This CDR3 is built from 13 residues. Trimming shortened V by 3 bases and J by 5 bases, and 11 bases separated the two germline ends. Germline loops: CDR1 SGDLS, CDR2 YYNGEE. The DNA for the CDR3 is TGTGCCAGCAGCGAAGGCCCCGGGGAGACCCAGTACTTC. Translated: CASSEGPGETQYF.